The source of this TCR beta chain is a study of T cells in Graves' hyperthyroidism and ophthalmopathy. Diagnoses used clinical symptoms, serum thyroxine and TRAb, thyroid ultrasound and orbital computed tomography. Using RNA transcripts as the source, TCR beta CDR3 regions were amplified. First-round RT-PCR of the TCR CDR3 relied on the HTBI primer set. TCRdb ran MiXCR on the multiplex PCR reads and lists one entry per CDR3 protein. In the table there are some 600,000 distinct CDR3 sequences, approximately 13% of which are singletons. This clonotype was detected ten times or more. Germline CDR1 reads SGHTA; CDR2 reads FQGTGA. V was trimmed by 3 bases and J by 8 bases, leaving 19 bases between them. The CDR3 extends over 15 amino acids.

Sequencing used blood. The clonotype was recovered from a woman in her twenties or thirties with Graves' hyperthyroidism that later progressed to Graves' ophthalmopathy. The rearrangement links TRBV7-3 to TRBJ1-2, with no clear D. CDR3 coding DNA: TGTGCCAGCAGCTTGGTGGCCGGGGAAATAGGCGGCTACACCTTC. Its translation: CASSLVAGEIGGYTF.